The rows below give T cell receptor beta chains drawn from one sample of a study of technical replicates of blood from several donors. The table came from immunoSEQ multiplex PCR; TCRdb's copy has only in-frame clones and leaves some out. The sample has 100,000 or so clones, less than 96% seen once. Input material: T cells isolated from PBMCs. The source is a human donor in good health. CDR3s include the opening cysteine and the closing phenylalanine or tryptophan. The D gene is left open where the match is weak. Some rows have no size entry. The others give once, few or many, or a class for an expanded clone.

TGTGCCAGCAGCTTTACAGGGTCAACACTATACGAGCAGTACTTC	CASSFTGSTLYEQYF	TRBV7-9	TRBJ2-7	.	.
TGTGCCAGCAGCGGACTAGCGGGATTTCCTTCAGATACGCAGTATTTT	CASSGLAGFPSDTQYF	TRBV9	TRBJ2-3	.	TRBD2
TGTGCCAGTGCTTATTGGGAAGTGACTAACAATGAGCAGTTCTTC	CASAYWEVTNNEQFF	TRBV11-2	TRBJ2-1	.	.
TGTGCCTGGAATGACAAATCCTACACTGAAGCTTTCTTT	CAWNDKSYTEAFF	TRBV30	TRBJ1-1	.	.
TGTGCCAGTAGCGGGACAGGGACCTTAGATACGCAGTATTTT	CASSGTGTLDTQYF	TRBV19	TRBJ2-3	.	TRBD1
TGTGCCAGCAGTTTAAAACCGACAGGGGGGACTGAAGCTTTCTTT	CASSLKPTGGTEAFF	TRBV27	TRBJ1-1	.	TRBD1
TGTGCCAGCAGGCCAGGGGCCTACGAGCAGTACTTC	CASRPGAYEQYF	TRBV2	TRBJ2-7	.	.
TGTGCCAGCAGACCACAGGGGGCGGGGTACACCATATATTTT	CASRPQGAGYTIYF	TRBV7-8	TRBJ1-3	.	TRBD1
TGTGCCAGCAGCCAAGATCCTCGGTCCTGGAGCACAGATACGCAGTATTTT	CASSQDPRSWSTDTQYF	TRBV4-2	TRBJ2-3	.	.
TGTGCCAGCAGTTCCGGCAGGAACTCCTACGAGCAGTACTTC	CASSSGRNSYEQYF	TRBV27	TRBJ2-7	once	.
TGTGCCAGCAGTTGGGGGGGAGAGGGAGCCGAGCAGTACTTC	CASSWGGEGAEQYF	TRBV27	TRBJ2-7	.	TRBD2
TGTGCCTGGAGTCCCACAGGCACTGAAGCTTTCTTT	CAWSPTGTEAFF	TRBV30	TRBJ1-1	once	.
TGTGCCAGCAGCCATAGCAATGAGCAGTTCTTC	CASSHSNEQFF	TRBV6-5	TRBJ2-1	.	.
TGTGCCAGCAGCATAAGGACAGGGTACGAGACCCAGTACTTC	CASSIRTGYETQYF	TRBV7-2	TRBJ2-5	.	TRBD1
TGTGCCAGCAGCTTATCGTCAGGGGAGACAGATACGCAGTATTTT	CASSLSSGETDTQYF	TRBV7-9	TRBJ2-3	once	.
TGTGCCAGCGGAGAGACAGGGTCAGTAGAGACCCAGTACTTC	CASGETGSVETQYF	TRBV5-4	TRBJ2-5	once	TRBD1